The 19 T cell receptor beta chains in this list originate from one sample, sequenced in a study of blood T cell repertoires in COVID-19. The method was immunoSEQ multiplex PCR; TCRdb's version includes in-frame clones alone and lacks a portion of them. In the table there are over 250,000 clones, approximately 85% of which are singletons. The sequencing input was peripheral blood. The source of these receptors is an older woman with acute or convalescent COVID-19.

The chain uses TRBV11-3 and TRBJ1-1, with 8 positions matching TRBD1. CDR1 is SGHNT, CDR2 YENEEA, per germline. After removal of 2 bases from V and 3 bases from J, the junction contained 2 bases not matched to a gene. The CDR3 runs 14 residues. The CDR3 spells CASSLQGADTEAFF. The CDR3 DNA follows: TGTGCCAGCAGCTTACAGGGGGCCGACACTGAAGCTTTCTTT.

The chain links TRBV29-1 to TRBJ1-1, with TRBD1 identical over 9 bases. CDR3 size: 13 residues. Germline V gene lookup returns CDR1 SQVTM and CDR2 ANQGSEA. With 4 bases clipped from V and 3 bases from J, the junction kept 3 bases outside the gene matches. The CDR3: CSVGWTGDTEAFF. The CDR3 nucleotides read TGCAGCGTTGGGTGGACAGGGGACACTGAAGCTTTCTTT.

This clone was observed a handful of times. The rearrangement uses TRBV7-3 and TRBJ2-2; D uncertain. This CDR3 spans 13 amino acids. Germline CDR1 SGHTA, CDR2 FQGTGA. Trimming left V 2 bases short and J 6 bases short, with 7 bases between. CDR3 loop: CASSLVLSGELFF. The DNA of the CDR3 is TGTGCCAGCAGCTTAGTCCTTTCCGGGGAGCTGTTTTTT.

The chain joins TRBV3-1 (or the pseudogene TRBV3-2) to TRBJ1-1; TRBD1 is a possible D gene (5 bases). V was pared by 4 bases and J by 0 bases, with 9 bases between. The germline V gene encodes CDR1 LGHDT and CDR2 YNNKEL (reference sequence). CDR3 length equals 14 residues. The CDR3 DNA reads TGTGCCAGCAGCCGGACAAACATGAACACTGAAGCTTTCTTT. Its protein is CASSRTNMNTEAFF.

The rearrangement uses TRBV5-4 and TRBJ2-1; 7 bases are a match to TRBD2. The CDR3 has 15 amino acids. Germline CDR1 reads SGHNT; CDR2 reads YYREEE (reference sequence). V lost 3 bases, J lost 6 bases, and 9 bases stayed unmatched. In DNA form, the CDR3 reads TGTGCCAGCAGCTCCCCGCCGGGGGGATCCAATGAGCAGTTCTTC. Its translation: CASSSPPGGSNEQFF.

The chain is built from TRBV6-1 and TRBJ1-5; TRBD1 aligns across 11 bases. The ends lost 8 bases at V and 6 bases at J; junction bases unmatched: 3. CDR1 and CDR2 from the germline V gene are MNHNS and SASEGT. The CDR3 runs 13 residues. This chain's CDR3 is CASWDRGGQPQHF. In nucleotides, the CDR3 is TGTGCCAGCTGGGACAGGGGGGGTCAGCCCCAGCATTTT.

The gene calls are TRBV4-1 and TRBJ2-1; D is uncertain. The V gene lost 1 base and the J gene lost 4 bases, with 14 bases spanning the gap. Germline lookup yields CDR1 MGHRA and CDR2 YSYEKL. This CDR3 is built from 16 residues. The CDR3 loop is CASSQVDLIDYNEQFF. The DNA of the CDR3 is TGCGCCAGCAGCCAAGTCGACTTGATCGATTACAATGAGCAGTTCTTC.

This rearrangement joins TRBV29-1 to TRBJ1-1; the D gene is possibly TRBD1 (5 bases). This CDR3 spans 11 amino acids. CDR1 and CDR2 from the germline V gene are SQVTM and ANQGSEA. Deletions cut 7 bases from V and 4 bases from J, with 10 bases between. CDR3 in amino acids: CSAGGGTEAFF. In nucleotides, the CDR3 is TGCAGCGCCGGGGGAGGCACTGAAGCTTTCTTT. The variable domain in full, with the rest retrieved from reference TRBV29-1 and TRBJ1-1, is SAVISQKPSRDICQRGTSLTIQCQVDSQVTMMFWYRQQPGQSLTLIATANQGSEATYESGFVIDKFPISRPNLTFSTLTVSNMSPEDSSIYLCSAGGGTEAFFGQGTRLTVV.

This clone was found a few times. The chain employs TRBV29-1 and TRBJ1-2; 11 nucleotides align to TRBD1. Trimming took 7 bases from V and 4 from J; bases not matched to a gene: 8. The CDR3 is made up of 14 amino acids. CDR1 SQVTM and CDR2 ANQGSEA come from the germline V gene. The CDR3 region is CSARTGGVSYGYTF. The CDR3 nucleotides are TGCAGCGCACGGACAGGGGGCGTCTCCTATGGCTACACCTTC.

Turning to this clone: The same CDR3 also results from other DNA sequences found in this sample. This rearrangement joins TRBV15 to TRBJ1-2, with TRBD1 matching 7 bases. This CDR3 has 13 residues. In germline, CDR1 is LNHNV, CDR2 YYDKDF (reference sequence). V trimming: 4 bases; J trimming: 7 bases; junction bases outside the gene matches: 6. This CDR3 is CATSTNRGGGYTF. CDR3 DNA sequence: TGTGCCACCAGCACGAACAGGGGAGGTGGCTACACCTTC.

The chain uses TRBV6-5 and TRBJ1-4, with D perhaps TRBD1 (6 bases). Germline loops: CDR1 MNHEY, CDR2 SVGAGI. The germline V and J ends were trimmed by 7 bases and 8 bases, with 17 bases remaining between them. This CDR3 has 14 residues. The CDR3 sequence: CASTGGGLGEKLFF. As DNA, the CDR3 is TGTGCCAGCACCGGGGGGGGGCTGGGGGAAAAACTGTTTTTT.

The chain has TRBV29-1 and TRBJ1-1, with 9 bases aligning to TRBD1. With 7 bases clipped from V and 4 bases from J, the junction kept 4 bases outside the gene matches. CDR1 SQVTM and CDR2 ANQGSEA come from the germline V gene. This CDR3 is 12 amino acids long. The CDR3 sequence is CSANRGPTEAFF. The CDR3 coding sequence is TGCAGCGCGAACAGGGGGCCCACTGAAGCTTTCTTT.

V is TRBV7-9 and J is TRBJ1-5; weak D call: TRBD1 (5 bases). Germline lookup yields CDR1 SEHNR and CDR2 FQNEAQ (reference sequence). The V gene lost 5 bases and the J gene lost 7 bases, with 15 bases spanning the gap. CDR3 size: 14 residues. The CDR3 reads CASSPSGGTQPQHF. For the CDR3, the DNA is TGTGCCAGCAGCCCAAGCGGGGGAACGCAGCCCCAGCATTTT.

This clone is a singleton in its sample. One end of the junction does not line up with germline, which may come from a read error. The chain couples TRBV5-5 to TRBJ2-3; D is perhaps TRBD2 (6 bases). The CDR3 has 11 residues. CDR1 is SGHKS, CDR2 YYEKEE, per germline (reference sequence). CDR3 loop: CASSWRDPPDF. Written as DNA, the CDR3 is TGTGCCAGCAGCTGGCGGGACCCCCCGGATTTT. The full variable domain, rest sourced from reference TRBV5-5 and TRBJ2-3, is DAGVTQSPTHLIKTRGQQVTLRCSPISGHKSVSWYQQVLGQGPQFIFQYYEKEERGRGNFPDRFSARQFPNYSSELNVNALLLGDSALYLCASSWRDPPDFGPGTRLTVL.

V is TRBV10-3 and J is TRBJ2-3; TRBD1 aligns across 9 bases. There are 15 residues in the CDR3. In germline, CDR1 is ENHRY, CDR2 SYGVKD. Trimming took 5 bases from V and 4 from J; bases not matched to a gene: 7. The CDR3 spells CAISPGTGIADTQYF. The CDR3 DNA follows: TGTGCCATCAGTCCCGGGACAGGGATAGCAGATACGCAGTATTTT.

The rearrangement joins TRBV2 to TRBJ2-1; TRBD2 is a possible D gene (6 bases). The germline V gene has CDR1 SNHLY and CDR2 FYNNEI. The CDR3 totals 15 residues. The V and J ends lost 8 bases and 1 base respectively, with 15 bases between them. CDR3 in DNA: TGTGCCAGCTCATCTCGTGGGGGGTCCTACAATGAGCAGTTCTTC. This translates into CASSSRGGSYNEQFF.

The V and J genes are TRBV24-1 and TRBJ2-5; a weak D match, TRBD2 (6 bases). Looked up from germline, CDR1 is KGHDR and CDR2 is SFDVKD. The CDR3 runs to 14 residues. V was pared by 5 bases and J by 2 bases, with 11 bases between. CDR3 sequence: CATSGGTAQETQYF. CDR3 in DNA: TGTGCCACCAGTGGCGGGACGGCACAAGAGACCCAGTACTTC.

The DNA for the CDR3 is TGTGCCAGCGGAGCGGACAGACGCTCCTACAATGAGCAGTTCTTC. It is translated as CASGADRRSYNEQFF. V is TRBV6-5 and J is TRBJ2-1; D may be TRBD1 (6 bases). This CDR3 has 15 amino acids. CDR1 is MNHEY and CDR2 is SVGAGI in the germline V gene. V lost 8 bases and J 0 bases, leaving 14 bases between the germline ends.

This chain uses TRBV25-1 with TRBJ2-5; D ambiguous. The CDR3 covers 11 residues. CDR1 and CDR2 (germline): MGHDK, SYGVNS. The V end lost 4 bases, the J end lost 4 bases, and 4 bases lay between the germline ends. The CDR3 bases are TGTGCCAGCAGTGTAATAGAGACCCAGTACTTC. This sequence encodes CASSVIETQYF.